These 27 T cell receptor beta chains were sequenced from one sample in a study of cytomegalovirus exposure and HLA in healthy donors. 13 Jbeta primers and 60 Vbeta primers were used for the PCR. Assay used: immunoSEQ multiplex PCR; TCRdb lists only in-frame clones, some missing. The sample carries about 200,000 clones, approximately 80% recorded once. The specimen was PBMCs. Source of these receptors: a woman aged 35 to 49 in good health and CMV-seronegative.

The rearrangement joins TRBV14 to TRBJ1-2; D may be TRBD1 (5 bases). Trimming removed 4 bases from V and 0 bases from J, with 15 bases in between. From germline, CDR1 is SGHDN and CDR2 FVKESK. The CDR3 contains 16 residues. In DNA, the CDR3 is TGTGCCAGCAGCCCCCCCACAGGCCGTGCTAACTATGGCTACACCTTC. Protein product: CASSPPTGRANYGYTF.

The CDR3 loop reads CAWTQGSGRGNEQFF. The CDR3, as DNA: TGTGCCTGGACCCAAGGATCCGGGAGGGGCAATGAGCAGTTCTTC. The chain links TRBV30 to TRBJ2-1, with 8 bases fitting TRBD2. The germline V gene has CDR1 GTSNPN and CDR2 SVGIG (reference sequence). The ends lost 4 bases at V and 6 bases at J; junction bases unmatched: 11. CDR3 length: 15 amino acids.

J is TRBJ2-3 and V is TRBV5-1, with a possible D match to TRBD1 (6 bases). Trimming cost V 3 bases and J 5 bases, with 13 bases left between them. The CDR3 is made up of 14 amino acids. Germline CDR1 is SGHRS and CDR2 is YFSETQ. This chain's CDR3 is CASSSGHREDTQYF. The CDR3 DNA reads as TGCGCCAGCAGCTCGGGACACAGGGAAGATACGCAGTATTTT.

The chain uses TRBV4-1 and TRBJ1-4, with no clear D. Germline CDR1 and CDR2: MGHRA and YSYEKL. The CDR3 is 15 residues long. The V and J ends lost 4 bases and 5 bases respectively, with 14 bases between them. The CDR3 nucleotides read TGCGCCAGCAGCCCCGCTCCGGGTCTAAATGAAAAACTGTTTTTT. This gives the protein CASSPAPGLNEKLFF.

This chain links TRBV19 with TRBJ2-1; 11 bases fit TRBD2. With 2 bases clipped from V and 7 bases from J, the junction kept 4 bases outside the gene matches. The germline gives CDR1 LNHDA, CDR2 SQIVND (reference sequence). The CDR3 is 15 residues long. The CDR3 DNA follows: TGTGCCAGTAGTATACCGGCTAGCGGGAGGAATGAGCAGTTCTTC. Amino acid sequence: CASSIPASGRNEQFF.

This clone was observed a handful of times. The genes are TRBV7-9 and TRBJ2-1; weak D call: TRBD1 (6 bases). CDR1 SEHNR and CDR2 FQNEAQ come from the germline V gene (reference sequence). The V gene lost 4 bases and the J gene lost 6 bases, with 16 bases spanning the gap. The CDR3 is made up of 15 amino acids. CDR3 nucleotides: TGTGCCAGCAGCTCGAGGGCAGGGGTTATCAATGAGCAGTTCTTC. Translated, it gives CASSSRAGVINEQFF.

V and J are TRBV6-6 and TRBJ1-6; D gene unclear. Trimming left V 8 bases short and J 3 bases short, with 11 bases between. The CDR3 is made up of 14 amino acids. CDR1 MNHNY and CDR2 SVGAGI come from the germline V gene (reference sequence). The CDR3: CASCRDIYNSPLHF. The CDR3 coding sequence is TGTGCCAGCTGCCGGGATATCTATAATTCACCCCTCCACTTT.

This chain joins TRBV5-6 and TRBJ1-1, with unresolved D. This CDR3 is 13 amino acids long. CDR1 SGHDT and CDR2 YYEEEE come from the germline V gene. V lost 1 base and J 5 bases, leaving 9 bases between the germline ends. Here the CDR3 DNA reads TGTGCCAGCAGCTTGCGGAGTTTAACTGAAGCTTTCTTT. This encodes CASSLRSLTEAFF.

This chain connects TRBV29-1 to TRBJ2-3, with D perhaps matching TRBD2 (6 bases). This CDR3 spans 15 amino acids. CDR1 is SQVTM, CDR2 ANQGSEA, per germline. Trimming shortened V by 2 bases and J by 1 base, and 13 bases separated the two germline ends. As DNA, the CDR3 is TGCAGCGTTGAAAGGGACTTCGGGGGCACAGATACGCAGTATTTT. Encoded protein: CSVERDFGGTDTQYF.

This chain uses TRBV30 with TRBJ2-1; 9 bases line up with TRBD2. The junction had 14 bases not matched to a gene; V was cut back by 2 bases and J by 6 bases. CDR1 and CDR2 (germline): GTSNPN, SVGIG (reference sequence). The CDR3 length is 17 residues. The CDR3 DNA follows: TGTGCCTGGAGTCTATATAGCGGGAGTGCATCTTTCAATGAGCAGTTCTTC. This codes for CAWSLYSGSASFNEQFF. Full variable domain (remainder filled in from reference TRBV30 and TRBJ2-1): SQTIHQWPATLVQPVGSPLSLECTVEGTSNPNLYWYRQAAGRGLQLLFYSVGIGQISSEVPQNLSASRPQDRQFILSSKKLLLSDSGFYLCAWSLYSGSASFNEQFFGPGTRLTVL.

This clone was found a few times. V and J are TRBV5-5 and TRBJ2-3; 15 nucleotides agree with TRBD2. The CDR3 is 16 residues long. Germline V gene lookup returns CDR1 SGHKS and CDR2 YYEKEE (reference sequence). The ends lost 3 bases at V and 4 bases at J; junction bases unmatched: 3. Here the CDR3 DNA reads TGTGCCAGCAGCTGGACTAGCGGGAGGGGGTCAGATACGCAGTATTTT. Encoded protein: CASSWTSGRGSDTQYF.

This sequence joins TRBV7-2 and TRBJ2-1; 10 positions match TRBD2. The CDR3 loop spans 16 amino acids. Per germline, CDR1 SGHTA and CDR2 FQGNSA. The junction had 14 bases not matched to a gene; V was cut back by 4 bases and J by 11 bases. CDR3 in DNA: TGTGCCAGCAGCTCGGACAGGGTAGGACTAGCGGTCCAGCAGTTCTTC. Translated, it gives CASSSDRVGLAVQQFF.

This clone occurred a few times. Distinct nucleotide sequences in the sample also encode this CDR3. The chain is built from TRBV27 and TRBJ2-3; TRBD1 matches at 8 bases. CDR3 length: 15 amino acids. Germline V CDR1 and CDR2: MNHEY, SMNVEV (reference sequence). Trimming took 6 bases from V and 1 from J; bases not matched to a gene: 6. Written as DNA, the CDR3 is TGTGCCAGCAGCATAACAGGGGGAGGCACAGATACGCAGTATTTT. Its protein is CASSITGGGTDTQYF.

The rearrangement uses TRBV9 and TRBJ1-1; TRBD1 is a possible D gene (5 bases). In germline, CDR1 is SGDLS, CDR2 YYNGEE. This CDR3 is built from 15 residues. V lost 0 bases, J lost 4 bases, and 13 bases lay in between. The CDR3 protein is CASSVGMGGATEAFF. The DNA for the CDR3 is TGTGCCAGCAGCGTAGGAATGGGAGGGGCCACTGAAGCTTTCTTT.

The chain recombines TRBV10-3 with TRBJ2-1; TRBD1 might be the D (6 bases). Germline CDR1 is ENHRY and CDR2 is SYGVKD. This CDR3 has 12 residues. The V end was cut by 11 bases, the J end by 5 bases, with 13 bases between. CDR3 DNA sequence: TGTGCCTCGGGACAAAGCAACAATGAGCAGTTCTTC. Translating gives CASGQSNNEQFF.

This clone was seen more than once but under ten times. This CDR3 is CASSSTSEAYEQYF. DNA of the CDR3: TGTGCCAGCAGCTCGACTAGCGAGGCCTACGAGCAGTACTTC. The V call is TRBV7-2, the J call TRBJ2-7; TRBD2 aligns across 8 bases. The CDR3 is 14 amino acids. The V gene end was trimmed by 4 bases and the J gene end by 2 bases; junction bases not matched to a gene: 4. The germline CDR1 and CDR2 sequences are SGHTA and FQGNSA.

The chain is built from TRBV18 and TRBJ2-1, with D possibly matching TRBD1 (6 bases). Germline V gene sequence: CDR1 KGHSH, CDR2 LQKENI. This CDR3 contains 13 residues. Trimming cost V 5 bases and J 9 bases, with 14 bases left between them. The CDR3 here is CASSTEQGTEQFF. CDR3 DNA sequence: TGTGCCAGCTCAACAGAACAGGGCACTGAGCAGTTCTTC.

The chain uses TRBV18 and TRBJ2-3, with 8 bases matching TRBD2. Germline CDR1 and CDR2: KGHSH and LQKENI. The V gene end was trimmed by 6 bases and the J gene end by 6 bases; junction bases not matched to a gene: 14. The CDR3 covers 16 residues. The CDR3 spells CASSRGISGTGDTQYF. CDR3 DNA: TGTGCCAGCTCCCGGGGCATTAGCGGGACCGGGGATACGCAGTATTTT.

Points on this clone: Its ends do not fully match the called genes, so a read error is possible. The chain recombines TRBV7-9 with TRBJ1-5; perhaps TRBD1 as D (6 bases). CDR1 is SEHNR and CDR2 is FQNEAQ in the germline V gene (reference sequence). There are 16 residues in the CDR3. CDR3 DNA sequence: TGTTCCAGCAGTTCGAACCGGGACAAACTATATCAGCCCCAGCATTTT. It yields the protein CSSSSNRDKLYQPQHF. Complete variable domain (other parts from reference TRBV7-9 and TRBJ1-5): DTGVSQNPRHKITKRGQNVTFRCDPISEHNRLYWYRQTLGQGPEFLTYFQNEAQLEKSRLLSDRFSAERPKGSFSTLEIQRTEQGDSAMYLCSSSSNRDKLYQPQHFGDGTRLSIL.

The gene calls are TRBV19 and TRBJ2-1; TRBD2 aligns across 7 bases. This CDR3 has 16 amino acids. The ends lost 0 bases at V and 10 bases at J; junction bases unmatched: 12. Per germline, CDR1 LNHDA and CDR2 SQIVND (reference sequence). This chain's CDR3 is CASSIERTRRFGEQFF. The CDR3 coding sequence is TGTGCCAGTAGTATAGAAAGGACTAGAAGGTTCGGGGAGCAGTTCTTC.

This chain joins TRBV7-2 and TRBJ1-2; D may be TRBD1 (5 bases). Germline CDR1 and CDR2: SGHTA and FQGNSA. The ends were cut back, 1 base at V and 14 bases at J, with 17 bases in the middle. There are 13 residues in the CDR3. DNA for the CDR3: TGTGCCAGCAGCTTAGTGGGAGGGCAGGGAGAGACCTTC. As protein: CASSLVGGQGETF.

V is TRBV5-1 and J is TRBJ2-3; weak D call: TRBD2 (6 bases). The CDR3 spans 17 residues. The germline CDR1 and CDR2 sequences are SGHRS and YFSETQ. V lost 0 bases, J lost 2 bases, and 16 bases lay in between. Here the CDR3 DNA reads TGCGCCAGCAGCTTGGGAGGTCTAGCGCGAATCACAGATACGCAGTATTTT. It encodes CASSLGGLARITDTQYF.

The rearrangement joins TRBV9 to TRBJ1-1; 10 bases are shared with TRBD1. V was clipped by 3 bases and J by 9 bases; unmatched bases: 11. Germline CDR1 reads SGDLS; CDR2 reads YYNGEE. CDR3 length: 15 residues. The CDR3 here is CASSAGQGRVVKAFF. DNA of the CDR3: TGTGCCAGCAGCGCGGGACAGGGGAGGGTGGTTAAAGCTTTCTTT.

The CDR3 loop is CASSVQAGPYNEQFF. CDR3 nucleotide sequence: TGTGCCAGCAGCGTACAAGCGGGACCGTACAATGAGCAGTTCTTC. The J gene is TRBJ2-1, the V gene TRBV9; 7 bases match TRBD2. The trim removed 1 base at V and 4 bases at J, leaving 5 bases unmatched. This CDR3 is built from 15 residues. Germline CDR1 and CDR2: SGDLS and YYNGEE.

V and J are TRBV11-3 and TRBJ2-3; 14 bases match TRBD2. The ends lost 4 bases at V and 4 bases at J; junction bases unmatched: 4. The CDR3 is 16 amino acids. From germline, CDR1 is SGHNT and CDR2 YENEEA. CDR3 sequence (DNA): TGTGCCAGCAGCTCAGGACTAGCGGGAGGCGCAGATACGCAGTATTTT. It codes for CASSSGLAGGADTQYF.

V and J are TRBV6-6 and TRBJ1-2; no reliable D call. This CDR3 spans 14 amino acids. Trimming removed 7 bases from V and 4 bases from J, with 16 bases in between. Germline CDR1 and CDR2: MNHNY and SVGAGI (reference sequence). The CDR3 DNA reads TGTGCCAGCAACGTCCGGGGAGAGGGCTATGGCTACACCTTC. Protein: CASNVRGEGYGYTF.

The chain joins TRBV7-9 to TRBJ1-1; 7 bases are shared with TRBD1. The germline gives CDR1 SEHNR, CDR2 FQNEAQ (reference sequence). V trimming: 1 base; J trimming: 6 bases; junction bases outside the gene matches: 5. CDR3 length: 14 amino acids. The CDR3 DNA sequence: TGTGCCAGCAGCTTAGACACAGGGGTTTCTGAAGCTTTCTTT. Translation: CASSLDTGVSEAFF. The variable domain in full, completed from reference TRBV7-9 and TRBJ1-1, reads DTGVSQNPRHKITKRGQNVTFRCDPISEHNRLYWYRQTLGQGPEFLTYFQNEAQLEKSRLLSDRFSAERPKGSFSTLEIQRTEQGDSAMYLCASSLDTGVSEAFFGQGTRLTVV.